The clone carrying this T cell receptor beta chain was found a few times. These data are taken from a study of shared clonotypes between healthy human individuals. V shed 4 bases and J 3 bases; nucleotides not matched to a gene: 6. The germline CDR1 and CDR2 sequences are SGHNT and YYREEE (reference sequence). The CDR3 sequence is 14 residues long. Using immunoSEQ multiplex PCR, the repertoire was profiled, and TCRdb retains in-frame clones only, with some absent. The sample has over a million clones, around 75% seen once. Source material: memory CD4+ T cells sorted from blood. Subset specified: CD45RA-negative fraction. The V gene is TRBV5-4, the J gene TRBJ2-5; 7 bases match TRBD1. The sequence was obtained from a man younger than 30 in good health. DNA of the CDR3: TGTGCCAGCAGCCCTAGGACAGGTGAAGAGACCCAGTACTTC. Its translation is CASSPRTGEETQYF.